A selection of T cell receptor beta chains follows, all from one sample in a study of T cell repertoires in ileal Crohn's disease. Here immunoSEQ multiplex PCR was the method, and the copy in TCRdb shows in-frame clones only, minus some. There are roughly 6,600 clones in the sample; about 80% occur only once, and about 9.4% lies in the top ten. The source material was ileal tissue. The source of these receptors is an adult with Crohn's disease. Both conserved end residues are part of each CDR3. Each record gives: J gene, V gene, clone size, D gene, CDR3 protein, CDR3 DNA. The D gene is left open where the match is weak. Clone size is shown for a subset of rows, as once, few, many or a class of expanded clone.

TRBJ2-1 TRBV4-1 NA NA CASSQFHRENEQFF TGCGCCAGCAGCCAGTTCCACAGGGAGAATGAGCAGTTCTTC
TRBJ1-1 TRBV5-1 once NA CASSLGTNTEAFF TGCGCCAGCAGCTTGGGGACCAACACTGAAGCTTTCTTT
TRBJ1-2 TRBV11-2 NA NA CASSRRAGFYTF TGTGCCAGCAGCCGGAGGGCAGGCTTCTACACCTTC
TRBJ2-5 TRBV7-2 NA TRBD1 CASSWQGARRETQYF TGTGCCAGCAGCTGGCAGGGGGCCAGGAGAGAGACCCAGTACTTC
TRBJ2-5 TRBV5-8 NA TRBD2 CASNRLAGNQETQYF TGTGCCAGCAACCGACTAGCGGGGAACCAAGAGACCCAGTACTTC
TRBJ2-7 TRBV23-1 NA NA CASDRDKGVRSSYEQYF TGCGCCAGCGACCGGGACAAGGGAGTAAGGAGCTCCTACGAGCAGTACTTC
TRBJ1-2 TRBV6-1 once NA CASSDSGSYGYTF TGTGCCAGCAGTGATAGCGGTAGCTATGGCTACACCTTC
TRBJ2-7 TRBV5-4 NA NA CASSLDITYEQYF TGTGCCAGCAGCTTGGACATAACCTACGAGCAGTACTTC
TRBJ2-2 TRBV11-2 NA NA CASSSHTGELFF TGTGCCAGCAGCTCTCATACCGGGGAGCTGTTTTTT
TRBJ1-1 TRBV7-8 NA NA CASSQYTEAFF TGTGCCAGCAGCCAATACACTGAAGCTTTCTTT
TRBJ2-1 TRBV7-9 NA TRBD2 CASSTLAGFSYNEQFF TGTGCCAGCAGCACCTTAGCGGGGTTCTCCTACAATGAGCAGTTCTTC
TRBJ1-4 TRBV4-1 NA TRBD1 CASSREGQGDNKLFF TGCGCCAGCAGCCGAGAGGGACAGGGTGACAATAAACTGTTTTTT
TRBJ2-1 TRBV13 NA TRBD1 CASSFRTGAYNEQFF TGTGCCAGCAGCTTCCGGACAGGGGCCTACAATGAGCAGTTCTTC
TRBJ1-6 TRBV11-3 NA TRBD1 CASSFFSGQVSPLHF TGTGCCAGCAGCTTTTTTTCGGGACAGGTTTCACCCCTCCACTTT
TRBJ1-1 TRBV11-2 large NA CASSPDLRTEAFF TGTGCCAGCAGCCCCGACCTTCGGACTGAAGCTTTCTTT
TRBJ2-3 TRBV29-1 NA NA CSVGRQGSTDTQYF TGCAGCGTGGGCCGTCAGGGGAGCACAGATACGCAGTATTTT
TRBJ2-3 TRBV5-4 NA TRBD2 CASSPVGAGGRGTQYF TGTGCCAGCAGCCCCGTTGGTGCGGGGGGGCGAGGTACGCAGTATTTT
TRBJ1-1 TRBV29-1 once NA CSVEYRAAMNTEAFF TGCAGCGTTGAATATCGGGCAGCCATGAACACTGAAGCTTTCTTT
TRBJ2-3 TRBV30 NA NA CAWSKGQSHTDTQYF TGTGCCTGGAGTAAGGGGCAGAGTCACACAGATACGCAGTATTTT
TRBJ1-1 TRBV11-2 few NA CASRPTANTEAFF TGTGCCAGCAGACCGACGGCTAACACTGAAGCTTTCTTT
TRBJ1-6 TRBV15 NA TRBD1 CATSREWDSNSPLHF TGTGCCACCAGCAGAGAGTGGGACAGTAATTCACCCCTCCACTTT
TRBJ1-4 TRBV5-1 NA NA CASRDLGTEKLFF TGCGCCAGCAGGGATCTAGGGACAGAAAAACTGTTTTTT
TRBJ1-2 TRBV5-4 NA NA CASSKLVGDYGYTF TGTGCCAGCAGCAAACTCGTAGGGGACTATGGCTACACCTTC
TRBJ2-7 TRBV28 NA NA CASRTASFTYEQYF TGTGCCAGCAGGACAGCGAGTTTTACCTACGAGCAGTACTTC
TRBJ1-4 TRBV28 NA NA CASSFSGQSNEKLFF TGTGCCAGCAGTTTTTCTGGACAGTCTAATGAAAAACTGTTTTTT
TRBJ1-1 TRBV5-5 NA NA CASSFDPAWDTEAFF TGTGCCAGCAGCTTCGACCCCGCGTGGGACACTGAAGCTTTCTTT
TRBJ2-2 TRBV5-4 NA NA CASSLLANTGELFF TGTGCCAGCAGCTTGTTGGCGAACACCGGGGAGCTGTTTTTT
TRBJ1-2 TRBV10-2 NA NA CASGRGPAYGYTF TGCGCCAGCGGCCGGGGCCCGGCATATGGCTACACCTTC
TRBJ1-2 TRBV5-6 NA NA CASGAGERANYGYTF TGTGCCAGCGGGGCAGGGGAGCGAGCTAACTATGGCTACACCTTC
TRBJ2-3 TRBV30 NA NA CAWKRDSSTDTQYF TGTGCCTGGAAGAGGGACTCCAGCACAGATACGCAGTATTTT
TRBJ2-7 TRBV10-3 NA NA CAISAGYEQYF TGTGCCATCAGTGCCGGTTACGAGCAGTACTTC
TRBJ2-1 TRBV9 NA TRBD2 CASSVVSGGNEQFF TGTGCCAGCAGCGTAGTTAGCGGGGGAAATGAGCAGTTCTTC
TRBJ2-5 TRBV7-8 NA TRBD1 CASSLAGDRGETQYF TGTGCCAGCAGCTTGGCCGGGGACAGGGGTGAGACCCAGTACTTC
TRBJ1-1 TRBV5-6 NA TRBD1 CASSLQGAWTEAFF TGTGCCAGCAGCTTGCAGGGGGCTTGGACTGAAGCTTTCTTT
TRBJ2-1 TRBV29-1 NA TRBD2 CSVATSGYNEQFF TGCAGCGTTGCGACTAGCGGATACAATGAGCAGTTCTTC
TRBJ2-1 TRBV7-2 NA TRBD2 CASSPRTSGGWTYNEQFF TGTGCCAGCAGCCCGCGGACTAGCGGGGGGTGGACCTACAATGAGCAGTTCTTC
TRBJ2-5 TRBV28 NA TRBD1 CASSLTGGTQYF TGTGCCAGCAGTTTGACAGGGGGAACCCAGTACTTC
TRBJ1-6 TRBV6-5 few NA CASSYSGPGTPLHF TGTGCCAGCAGTTACTCGGGCCCGGGGACACCCCTCCACTTT
TRBJ1-4 TRBV4-2 NA NA CASSQEAGEGEKLFF TGTGCCAGCAGCCAAGAGGCAGGGGAGGGTGAAAAACTGTTTTTT
TRBJ1-2 TRBV7-2 NA NA CASSLAGEGGYTF TGTGCCAGCAGCTTAGCGGGGGAAGGTGGCTACACCTTC